One TCR beta chain is described in this entry. This specimen belongs to a study of CD8 T cells in Susac syndrome. This CDR3 has 13 residues. Trimming took off 0 bases at V and 3 bases at J, with 5 bases between the two ends. The V gene's germline CDR1 is LNHNV and CDR2 YYDKDF (reference sequence). It was with random hexamers that about 0.45 to 1 ug RNA was reverse transcribed. Each CDR3 protein is one row after TCRdb ran MiXCR on the immunoSEQ multiplex PCR reads. The sample records 70,000 to 100,000 distinct CDR3 sequences, roughly 93% being singletons. This sequence originates from a human donor in good health. Sequenced: CD8+ T cells from PBMCs. The chain links TRBV15 to TRBJ2-5; D may match TRBD1 or TRBD2 (5 bases each). CDR3 coding DNA: TGTGCCACCAGCAGAGAGGGGGAAGAGACCCAGTACTTC. Protein: CATSREGEETQYF. The full variable domain, rest sourced from reference TRBV15 and TRBJ2-5, is DAMVIQNPRYQVTQFGKPVTLSCSQTLNHNVMYWYQQKSSQAPKLLFHYYDKDFNNEADTPDNFQSRRPNTSFCFLDIRSPGLGDTAMYLCATSREGEETQYFGPGTRLLVL.